The 9 T cell receptor beta chains listed next were all sequenced from one sample in a study of cytomegalovirus exposure and HLA in healthy donors. Use of 60 Vbeta and 13 Jbeta primers characterized the PCR. Produced via immunoSEQ multiplex PCR; TCRdb's table is partial and in-frame only. The sample has 130,000 or so clones, around 72% seen once. Sequencing was done on a sample of PBMCs. The receptors were sampled from a man aged 45-60 years in good health and CMV-seropositive.

This clone has just a few counts. The CDR3: CASSLVPGLAGGRNEQFF. CDR3 sequence (DNA): TGTGCCAGCAGCTTGGTCCCGGGACTAGCGGGAGGGCGCAATGAGCAGTTCTTC. The chain has TRBV7-2 and TRBJ2-1; 16 bases map to TRBD2. V lost 3 bases, J lost 6 bases, and 8 bases stayed unmatched. Germline V gene sequence: CDR1 SGHTA, CDR2 FQGNSA. CDR3 length: 18 amino acids.

V usage is TRBV6-5 and J usage is TRBJ1-1; no firm D call. The CDR3 is made up of 13 amino acids. The germline V gene has CDR1 MNHEY and CDR2 SVGAGI. The V end lost 6 bases, the J end lost 3 bases, and 11 bases lay between the germline ends. Here the CDR3 reads CASRNNRDTEAFF. CDR3 in DNA: TGTGCCAGCAGGAATAACCGGGACACTGAAGCTTTCTTT.

The chain combines TRBV6-6 with TRBJ1-6; D is ambiguous. V was clipped by 6 bases and J by 10 bases, with 10 bases between them. The CDR3 totals 12 residues. Germline values: CDR1 MNHNY, CDR2 SVGAGI (reference sequence). This CDR3 is CASRTTDSPLHF. DNA of the CDR3: TGTGCCAGCAGAACCACAGACTCACCCCTCCACTTT.

For this clone: Other nucleotide sequences from this sample produce the same CDR3. The rearrangement links TRBV5-6 to TRBJ2-7, with a weak D call TRBD1 (5 bases). The CDR3 is 13 amino acids. Germline-derived CDR1 and CDR2 are SGHDT and YYEEEE. Trimming removed 0 bases from V and 3 bases from J, with 7 bases in between. DNA for the CDR3: TGTGCCAGCAGCTTGGTAGACAGCTACGAGCAGTACTTC. This gives the protein CASSLVDSYEQYF.

CDR3 bases: TGTGCCAGCAGCTTAAACCCTACTATCAATGAGCAGTTCTTC. The encoded protein is CASSLNPTINEQFF. This chain connects TRBV11-3 to TRBJ2-1; D is undetermined. This CDR3 spans 14 amino acids. The germline V gene encodes CDR1 SGHNT and CDR2 YENEEA. V dropped 2 bases and J dropped 6 bases, with 11 bases sitting between them.

The chain carries TRBV5-1 and TRBJ1-2, with a tentative D call TRBD1 (5 bases). CDR3 size: 17 residues. V was shortened by 0 bases and J by 4 bases, with 19 bases between the two germline ends. Per germline, CDR1 SGHRS and CDR2 YFSETQ. DNA for the CDR3: TGCGCCAGCAGCTTGGGTTACATGCGGGACGCCAGCTATGGCTACACCTTC. Protein product: CASSLGYMRDASYGYTF.

The chain uses TRBV5-4 and TRBJ1-6; maybe TRBD1 (6 bases). This CDR3 contains 17 residues. CDR1 is SGHNT and CDR2 is YYREEE in the germline V gene (reference sequence). V lost 4 bases and J lost 0, with 14 bases in between. The CDR3 coding sequence is TGTGCCAGCAGCAAAGGGGGAATTAGCTCCTATAATTCACCCCTCCACTTT. Translation: CASSKGGISSYNSPLHF.

The rearrangement joins TRBV4-1 to TRBJ2-5; 8 bases are shared with TRBD1. Germline trimming cut 4 bases from V and 5 bases from J; bases unmatched to any gene: 9. Per the germline V gene, CDR1 is MGHRA and CDR2 is YSYEKL. The CDR3 contains 15 residues. This CDR3 reads CASSPGQGGWETQYF. The CDR3 DNA sequence: TGCGCCAGCAGCCCAGGACAGGGTGGGTGGGAGACCCAGTACTTC.

This chain joins TRBV4-1 and TRBJ2-1; a possible D gene is TRBD2 (6 bases). CDR1 MGHRA and CDR2 YSYEKL come from the germline V gene. V gave up 1 base and J gave up 0 bases, with 10 bases separating them. The CDR3 runs 16 residues. In DNA form, the CDR3 reads TGCGCCAGCAGCCAAGGGTACGGGAGCTCCTACAATGAGCAGTTCTTC. This gives the protein CASSQGYGSSYNEQFF.